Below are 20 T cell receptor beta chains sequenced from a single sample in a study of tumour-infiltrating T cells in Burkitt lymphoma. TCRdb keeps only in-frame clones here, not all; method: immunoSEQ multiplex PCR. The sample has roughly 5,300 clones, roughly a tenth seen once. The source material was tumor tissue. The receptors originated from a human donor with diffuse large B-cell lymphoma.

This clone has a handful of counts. The chain's CDR3 is CAWSVGQLYSNQPQHF. The CDR3 nucleotides read TGTGCCTGGAGCGTGGGACAGCTGTATAGCAATCAGCCCCAGCATTTT. The rearrangement joins TRBV30 to TRBJ1-5, with TRBD1 identical over 7 bases. CDR1 GTSNPN and CDR2 SVGIG come from the germline V gene (reference sequence). With V trimmed by 3 bases and J by 0 bases, 8 bases remained unmatched. This CDR3 contains 16 residues.

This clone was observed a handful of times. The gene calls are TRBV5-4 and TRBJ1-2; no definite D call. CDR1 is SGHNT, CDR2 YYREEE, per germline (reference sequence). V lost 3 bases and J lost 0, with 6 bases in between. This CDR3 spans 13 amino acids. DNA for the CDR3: TGTGCCAGCAGCTACATAGCTAACTATGGCTACACCTTC. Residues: CASSYIANYGYTF. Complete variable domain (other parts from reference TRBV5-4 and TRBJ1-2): ETGVTQSPTHLIKTRGQQVTLRCSSQSGHNTVSWYQQALGQGPQFIFQYYREEENGRGNFPPRFSGLQFPNYSSELNVNALELDDSALYLCASSYIANYGYTFGSGTRLTVV.

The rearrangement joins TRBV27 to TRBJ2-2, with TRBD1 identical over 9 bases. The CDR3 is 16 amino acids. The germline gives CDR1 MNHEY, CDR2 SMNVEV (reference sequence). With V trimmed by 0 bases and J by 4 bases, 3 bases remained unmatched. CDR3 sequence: CASSLSGQGTTGELFF. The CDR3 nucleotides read TGTGCCAGCAGTTTATCCGGACAGGGGACCACCGGGGAGCTGTTTTTT.

The CDR3 DNA follows: TGTGCCAGCAGCCTCTCTTGGCTCCAAGAGACCCAGTACTTC. It is translated as CASSLSWLQETQYF. The chain carries TRBV6-5 and TRBJ2-5; D is unresolved. The CDR3 contains 14 residues. From germline, CDR1 is MNHEY and CDR2 SVGAGI. The ends were cut back, 6 bases at V and 1 base at J, with 12 bases in the middle.

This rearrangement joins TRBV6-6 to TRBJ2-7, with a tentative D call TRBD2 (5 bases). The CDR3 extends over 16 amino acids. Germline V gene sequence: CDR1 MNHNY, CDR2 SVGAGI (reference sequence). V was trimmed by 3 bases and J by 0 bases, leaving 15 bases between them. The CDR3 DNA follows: TGTGCCAGCAGTTATTATAGCGCAATTAGCTCCTACGAGCAGTACTTC. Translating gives CASSYYSAISSYEQYF.

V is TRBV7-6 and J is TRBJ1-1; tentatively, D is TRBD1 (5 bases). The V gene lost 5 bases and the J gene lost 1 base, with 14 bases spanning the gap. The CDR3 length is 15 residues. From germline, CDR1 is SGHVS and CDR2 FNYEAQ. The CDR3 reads CASSLQRQGNTEAFF. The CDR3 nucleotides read TGTGCCAGCAGCCTCCAACGGCAGGGGAACACTGAAGCTTTCTTT.

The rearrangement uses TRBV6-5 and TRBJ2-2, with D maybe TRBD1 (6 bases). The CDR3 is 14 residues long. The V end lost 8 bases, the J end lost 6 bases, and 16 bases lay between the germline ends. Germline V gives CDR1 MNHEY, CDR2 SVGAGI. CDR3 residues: CASPQGKGAGELFF. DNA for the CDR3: TGTGCCAGCCCCCAGGGGAAAGGGGCCGGGGAGCTGTTTTTT.

CDR3 amino acids: CASSAPGQGHNSPLHF. CDR3 nucleotide sequence: TGCGCCAGCAGCGCTCCGGGACAGGGACATAATTCACCCCTCCACTTT. The chain couples TRBV5-1 to TRBJ1-6; TRBD1 agrees at 9 bases. The CDR3 is 16 residues long. The junction had 7 bases not matched to a gene; V was cut back by 4 bases and J by 5 bases. The germline V gene encodes CDR1 SGHRS and CDR2 YFSETQ.

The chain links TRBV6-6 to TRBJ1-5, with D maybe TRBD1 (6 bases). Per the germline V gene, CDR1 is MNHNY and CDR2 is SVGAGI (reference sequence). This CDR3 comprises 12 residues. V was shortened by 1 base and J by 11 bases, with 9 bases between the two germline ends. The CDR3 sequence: CASSYLTGTQHF. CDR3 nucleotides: TGTGCCAGCAGTTACTTAACAGGGACCCAGCATTTT.

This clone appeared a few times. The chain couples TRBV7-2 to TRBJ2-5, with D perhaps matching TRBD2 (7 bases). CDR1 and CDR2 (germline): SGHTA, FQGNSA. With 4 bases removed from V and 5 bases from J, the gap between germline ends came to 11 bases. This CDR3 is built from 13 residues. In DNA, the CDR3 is TGTGCCAGCAGCTCGGGGGGCCCCGAGACCCAGTACTTC. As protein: CASSSGGPETQYF.

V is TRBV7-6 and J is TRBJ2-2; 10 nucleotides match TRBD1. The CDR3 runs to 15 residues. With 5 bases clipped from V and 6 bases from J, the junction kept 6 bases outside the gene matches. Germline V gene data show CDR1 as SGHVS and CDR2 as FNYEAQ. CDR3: CASSLGQGGSGELFF. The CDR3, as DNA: TGTGCCAGCAGCCTCGGACAGGGGGGTTCCGGGGAGCTGTTTTTT.

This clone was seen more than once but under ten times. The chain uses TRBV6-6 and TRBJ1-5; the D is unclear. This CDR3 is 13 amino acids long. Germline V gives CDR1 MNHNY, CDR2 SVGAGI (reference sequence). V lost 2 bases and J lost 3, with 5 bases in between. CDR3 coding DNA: TGTGCCAGCAGTTACGAGATCAATCAGCCCCAGCATTTT. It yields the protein CASSYEINQPQHF.

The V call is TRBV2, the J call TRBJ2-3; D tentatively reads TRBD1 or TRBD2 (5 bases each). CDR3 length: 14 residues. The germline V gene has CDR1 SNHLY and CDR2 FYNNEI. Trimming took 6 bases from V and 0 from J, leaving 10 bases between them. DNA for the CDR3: TGTGCCAGCAGGAGGGACCGGAGCACAGATACGCAGTATTTT. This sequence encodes CASRRDRSTDTQYF.

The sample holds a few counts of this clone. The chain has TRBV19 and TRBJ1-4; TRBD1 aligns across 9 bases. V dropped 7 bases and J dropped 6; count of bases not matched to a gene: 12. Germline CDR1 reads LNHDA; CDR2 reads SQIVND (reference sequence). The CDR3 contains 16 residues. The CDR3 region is CASTDRGMKNYEKLFF. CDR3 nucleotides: TGTGCCAGTACCGACAGGGGGATGAAGAACTATGAAAAACTGTTTTTT.

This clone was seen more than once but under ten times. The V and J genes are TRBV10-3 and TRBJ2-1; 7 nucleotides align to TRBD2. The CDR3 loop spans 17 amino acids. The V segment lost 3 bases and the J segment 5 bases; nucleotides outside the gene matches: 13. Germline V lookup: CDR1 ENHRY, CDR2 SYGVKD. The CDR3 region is CAISDLNGRGRDNEQFF. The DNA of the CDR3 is TGTGCCATCAGTGACCTTAATGGGAGGGGAAGGGACAATGAGCAGTTCTTC.

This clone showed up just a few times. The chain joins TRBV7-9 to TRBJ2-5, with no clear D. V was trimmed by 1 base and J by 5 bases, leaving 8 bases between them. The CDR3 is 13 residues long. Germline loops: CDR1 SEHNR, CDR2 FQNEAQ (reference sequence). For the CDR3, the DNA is TGTGCCAGCAGCTTAGGCAGGTCTGAGACCCAGTACTTC. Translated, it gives CASSLGRSETQYF.

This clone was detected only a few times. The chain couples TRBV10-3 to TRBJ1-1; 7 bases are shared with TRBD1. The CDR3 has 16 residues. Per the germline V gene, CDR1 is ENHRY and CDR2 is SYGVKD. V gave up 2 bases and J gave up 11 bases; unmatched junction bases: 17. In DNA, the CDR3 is TGTGCCATCAGTGAGGGGGACAGTCTTCTACCAAGAGAGGCTTTCTTT. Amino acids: CAISEGDSLLPREAFF.

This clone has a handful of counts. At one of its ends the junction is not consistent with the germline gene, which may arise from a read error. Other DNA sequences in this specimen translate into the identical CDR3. CDR3 DNA sequence: TGCGCCAGCAGCTTGACGCGGGACAGGGTATCACCCCTCCATTTT. Residues: CASSLTRDRVSPLHF. The chain employs TRBV5-1 and TRBJ1-6; 9 nucleotides align to TRBD1. CDR1 and CDR2 from the germline V gene are SGHRS and YFSETQ. This CDR3 region has 15 residues.

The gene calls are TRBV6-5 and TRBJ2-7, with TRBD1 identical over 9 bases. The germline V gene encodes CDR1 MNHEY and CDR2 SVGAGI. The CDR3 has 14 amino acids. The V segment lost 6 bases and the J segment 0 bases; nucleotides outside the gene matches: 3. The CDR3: CASRRTGDSYEQYF. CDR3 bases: TGTGCCAGCAGAAGGACAGGGGACTCCTACGAGCAGTACTTC.

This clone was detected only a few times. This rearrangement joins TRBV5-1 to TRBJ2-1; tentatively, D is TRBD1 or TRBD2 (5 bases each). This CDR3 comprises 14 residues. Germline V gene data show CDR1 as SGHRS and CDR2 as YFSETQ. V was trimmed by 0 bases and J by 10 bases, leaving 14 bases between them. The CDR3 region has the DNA TGCGCCAGCAGCTTGGAGTTTTGGGGCGGGGAGCAGTTCTTC. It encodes CASSLEFWGGEQFF.